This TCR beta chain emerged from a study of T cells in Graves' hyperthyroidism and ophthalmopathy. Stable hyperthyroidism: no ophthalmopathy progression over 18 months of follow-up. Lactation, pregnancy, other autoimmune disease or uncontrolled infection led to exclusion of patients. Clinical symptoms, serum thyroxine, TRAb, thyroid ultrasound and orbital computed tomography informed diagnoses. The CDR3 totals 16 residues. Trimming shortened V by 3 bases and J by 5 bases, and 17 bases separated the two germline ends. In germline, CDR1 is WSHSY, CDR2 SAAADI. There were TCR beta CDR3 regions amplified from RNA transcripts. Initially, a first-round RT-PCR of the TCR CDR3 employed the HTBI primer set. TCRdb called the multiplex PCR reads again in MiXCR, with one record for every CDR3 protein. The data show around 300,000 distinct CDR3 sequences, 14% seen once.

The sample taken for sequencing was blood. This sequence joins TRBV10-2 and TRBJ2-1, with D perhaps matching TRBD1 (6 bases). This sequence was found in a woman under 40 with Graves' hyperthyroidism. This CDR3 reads CASSEVWGQGNNEQFF. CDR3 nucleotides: TGCGCCAGCAGTGAAGTTTGGGGGCAGGGCAACAATGAGCAGTTCTTC.